One sample yielded the 5 T cell receptor beta chains listed below, sequenced in a study of T cells after yellow fever vaccination. One entry per CDR3 protein, called by TCRdb with MiXCR from the 5' RACE reads. The sample holds over 110,000 distinct CDR3 sequences, approximately 7.7% seen once. Specimen: CD4+ T cells sorted from PBMCs, collected 5 days after the yellow fever booster vaccination. The receptor source for this set is a man aged 25 to 40 who received the YFV17D yellow fever vaccine.

In its sample, this clonotype was seen many times. This chain links TRBV3-1 with TRBJ2-1, with D tentatively TRBD2 (5 bases). V was trimmed by 6 bases and J by 0 bases, leaving 12 bases between them. CDR1 and CDR2 from the germline V gene are LGHDT and YNNKEL (reference sequence). The CDR3 is 15 residues long. The CDR3 loop reads CASRRAHSSYNEQFF. The CDR3 bases are TGTGCCAGCAGGAGGGCCCATAGCTCCTACAATGAGCAGTTCTTC.

This clonotype showed up many times. This chain joins TRBV14 and TRBJ2-7; D could derive from TRBD1 or TRBD2 (6 bases each). V gave up 4 bases and J gave up 2 bases, with 12 bases separating them. CDR3 length: 14 amino acids. CDR1 is SGHDN, CDR2 FVKESK, per germline. CDR3 protein: CASSLWGDTYEQYF. CDR3 in DNA: TGTGCCAGCAGCCTTTGGGGGGACACCTACGAGCAGTACTTC.

This clonotype was seen repeatedly, ten times or more. This chain links TRBV20-1 with TRBJ2-7; TRBD1 matches at 8 bases. From germline, CDR1 is DFQATT and CDR2 SNEGSKA (reference sequence). V lost 5 bases to trimming and J lost 1 base; unmatched junction nucleotides: 1. The CDR3 extends over 12 amino acids. The CDR3 loop reads CSAGTGSYEQYF. The DNA for the CDR3 is TGCAGTGCTGGGACAGGATCCTACGAGCAGTACTTC.

This clonotype has ten or more counts. The CDR3 DNA reads as TGTGCCAGCAGCCTGATAGTCAGGCAGTACTTC. Amino acids: CASSLIVRQYF. V gene TRBV12-3 or TRBV12-4 combines with J gene TRBJ2-7; D gene unclear. This CDR3 is 11 amino acids long. The germline V and J ends were trimmed by 6 bases and 9 bases, with 12 bases remaining between them.

This clonotype was found many times. This rearrangement joins TRBV7-2 to TRBJ2-1, with 9 bases aligning to TRBD2. The ends lost 6 bases at V and 4 bases at J; junction bases unmatched: 7. The CDR3 loop spans 15 amino acids. In germline, CDR1 is SGHTA, CDR2 FQGNSA. The CDR3 DNA reads TGTGCCAGCAGATCGACTAGCGGAGGGTACAATGAGCAGTTCTTC. Translating it yields CASRSTSGGYNEQFF.